This entry describes one TCR beta chain. Its antigen is not known. This sample was taken from a study of T cells expressing NK-cell markers. Germline CDR1 SGHVS, CDR2 FQNEAQ. The CDR3 totals 17 residues. Overall study results and limits: Among a few donors, these clonotypes also ranked first in the CD3+CD56-NKG2C+ fraction.

With UMIs, 5'RACE template switching was used to make TCR beta cDNA. TCRdb re-called the 5' RACE reads; every CDR3 protein appears as one record, without DNA. This sample's table reports roughly 23,000 distinct CDR3 sequences. The source material was blood T cells: a sorted CD56 or NKG2C T cell subset, CD4+ or CD8+ T cells, or bulk PBMC T cells (not recorded which). The sequence derives from a man aged 18-70 years in good health. This chain uses TRBV7-8 with TRBJ1-5; TCRdb's assignment of TRBD1 cannot be checked, as there is no DNA. The CDR3 loop reads CASSYFTGTPSNQPQHF.